A single TCR beta chain is shown here with its context. These data come from a study of T-cell reconstitution after alpha-beta-depleted transplantation in children. This CDR3 region has 17 residues. In germline, CDR1 is SQVTM, CDR2 ANQGSEA. With 2 bases clipped from V and 4 bases from J, the junction kept 12 bases outside the gene matches. Library preparation (for TCRbeta) was performed with unique molecular identifiers. Via MiXCR, TCRdb re-called the PCR reads, giving one row per CDR3 protein. The table records more than 450,000 distinct CDR3 sequences, 15% to 20% of them present only once. The TCR sequence derives from a human donor who donated a stem cell graft to a child with acute lymphoblastic leukemia. The chain combines TRBV29-1 with TRBJ2-3; 10 positions agree with TRBD2. The sequenced sample was PBMCs from the stem cell graft donor, obtained from the stem cell graft. This CDR3 is CSVEKKEVAGGPDTQYF. CDR3 DNA sequence: TGCAGCGTTGAAAAAAAAGAGGTAGCGGGAGGCCCAGATACGCAGTATTTT.